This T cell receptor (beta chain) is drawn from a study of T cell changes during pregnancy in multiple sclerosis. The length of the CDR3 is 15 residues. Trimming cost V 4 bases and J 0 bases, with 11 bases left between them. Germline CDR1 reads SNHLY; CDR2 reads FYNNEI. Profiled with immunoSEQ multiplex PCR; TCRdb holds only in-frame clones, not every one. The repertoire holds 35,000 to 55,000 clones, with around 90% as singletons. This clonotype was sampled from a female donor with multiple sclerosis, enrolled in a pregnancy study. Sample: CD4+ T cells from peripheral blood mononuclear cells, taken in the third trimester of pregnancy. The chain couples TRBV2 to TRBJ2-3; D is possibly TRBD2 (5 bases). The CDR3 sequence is CASSVNSVSTDTQYF. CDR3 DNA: TGTGCCAGCAGTGTGAATAGCGTAAGCACAGATACGCAGTATTTT.